This T cell receptor (beta chain) derives from a study of T cells in Graves' hyperthyroidism and ophthalmopathy. Study-wide points: Blood also showed most of the thyroid clonotypes that were expanded above 0.001.

TCR beta CDR3 region amplification was performed from RNA transcripts. Primed by the HTBI set, a first-round RT-PCR was run on the TCR CDR3. From the multiplex PCR reads, TCRdb called clonotypes with MiXCR, one entry per CDR3 protein. The sample contains 800,000 or so distinct CDR3 sequences, 38% of which appear only once. Germline-derived CDR1 and CDR2 are SEHNR and FQNEAQ (reference sequence). The V gene end was trimmed by 5 bases and the J gene end by 6 bases; junction bases not matched to a gene: 11. This CDR3 comprises 17 residues. Comments on this clonotype: The target antigen is unknown.

Source material: blood. The source of this sequence is a man younger than 30 with Graves' hyperthyroidism. The V gene is TRBV7-9, the J gene TRBJ2-2; 11 bases map to TRBD2. CDR3 coding DNA: TGTGCCAGCAGCACGGGAGTAGCGGGGGGGGAGGCCGGGGAGCTGTTTTTT. Protein product: CASSTGVAGGEAGELFF.